This is a list of T cell receptor beta chains from one sample in a study of CD8 T cells in ankylosing spondylitis. TCRdb itself ran the 5' RACE reads through MiXCR, one entry per CDR3 protein. This sample has around 91,000 distinct CDR3 sequences, with roughly 10% found just once. The sample consisted of blood, either unsorted or a sorted T cell fraction (not recorded which). The receptors were sampled from a male donor with ankylosing spondylitis. Each CDR3 is given with its conserved first and last residue. The D gene is left open where the match is weak. Clone size appears in some rows only: once, few, many, or a class for an expanded clone.

TRBV19,TRBJ2-1,NA,NA,TGTGCCAGTAGTATATCAGGATACTTAGCTGATATCTCCTACAATGAGCAGTTCTTC,CASSISGYLADISYNEQFF
TRBV29-1,TRBJ1-2,many,TRBD1,TGCAGCGTTGACGGGACAGGGAGAAACTATGGCTACACCTTC,CSVDGTGRNYGYTF
TRBV20-1,TRBJ2-1,many,NA,TGCAGTGCTAGGCCCCGGGATGTTTACAATGAGCAGTTCTTC,CSARPRDVYNEQFF
TRBV4-2,TRBJ2-7,many,NA,TGTGCCAGCAGCCAATTTTATGGAAACGAGCAGTACTTC,CASSQFYGNEQYF
TRBV27,TRBJ1-2,few,NA,TGTGCCAGCAGTTCATCGACCTTGGCGGGCTACACCTTC,CASSSSTLAGYTF
TRBV12-5,TRBJ1-5,few,NA,TGTGCTAGTGGGTCTGACAGCTTTTATCAGCCCCAGCATTTT,CASGSDSFYQPQHF
TRBV7-9,TRBJ1-1,many,NA,TGTGCCAGCAGCCCACCAGGGGACACTGAAGCTTTCTTT,CASSPPGDTEAFF
TRBV14,TRBJ2-2,few,NA,TGTGCCAGCAGCCAAGAGTTAGTTGGGAACACCGGGGAGCTGTTTTTT,CASSQELVGNTGELFF
TRBV27,TRBJ2-1,many,TRBD2,TGTGCCAGCAGTTCCACCCTAGCGGGAGGGCCTAACAATGAGCAGTTCTTC,CASSSTLAGGPNNEQFF
TRBV5-6,TRBJ1-5,few,NA,TGTGCCAGCAGCTTTCCCGCCTGGAGTCAGCCCCAGCATTTT,CASSFPAWSQPQHF
TRBV2,TRBJ2-1,many,TRBD2,TGTGCCAGCACCACGGGGGTAGCGGGAGTCTACAATGAGCAGTTCTTC,CASTTGVAGVYNEQFF
TRBV11-2,TRBJ2-1,few,TRBD2,TGTGCCAGCAGCTTGAGCGGGGTTGAGCAGTTCTTC,CASSLSGVEQFF
TRBV15,TRBJ2-2,NA,NA,TGTGCCACCAGCAGAGATCTCGGGATCCTCAACACCGGGGAGCTGTTTTTT,CATSRDLGILNTGELFF
TRBV7-9,TRBJ1-1,NA,TRBD1,TGTGCCAGCAGCGGAGGACAGGGGGCTTGGACTGAAGCTTTCTTT,CASSGGQGAWTEAFF
TRBV4-1,TRBJ1-5,many,NA,TGCGCCAGCAGCCACAACGCGGGGGCAGATCAGCCCCAGCATTTT,CASSHNAGADQPQHF
TRBV7-9,TRBJ2-3,NA,NA,TGTGCCAGCAGCTCGGGAGTCTTCGCGACAGATACGCAGTATTTT,CASSSGVFATDTQYF
TRBV5-1,TRBJ2-1,many,NA,TGCGCCAGCAGCTCAAGCGGGACATCCTACAATGAGCAGTTCTTC,CASSSSGTSYNEQFF
TRBV7-9,TRBJ2-7,NA,NA,TGTGCCAGCAGCTTAGCCAGGGGGGTTCCGGAAGAGCAGTACTTC,CASSLARGVPEEQYF
TRBV19,TRBJ2-1,NA,TRBD2,TGTGCCAGTAGTATGGGAGGGGATCCCCGGGACCCTAACTACAATGAGCAGTTCTTC,CASSMGGDPRDPNYNEQFF
TRBV21-1,TRBJ2-3,NA,NA,TGTGCCAGCAGCAAACAGGGGTTGGGGACTAGCGGGAGTGGGACAGATACGCAGTATTTT,CASSKQGLGTSGSGTDTQYF
TRBV19,TRBJ2-2,few,NA,TGTGCCAGTAGTACGGAGATGGTTTGGACCGGGGAGCTGTTTTTT,CASSTEMVWTGELFF
TRBV2,TRBJ2-1,few,NA,TGTGCCAGCAGTGAAGTTAGAAGCAATGAGCAGTTCTTC,CASSEVRSNEQFF
TRBV10-2,TRBJ2-1,NA,NA,TGCGCCAGCTCCCGTGATAGCGTCTACAATGAGCAGTTCTTC,CASSRDSVYNEQFF
TRBV7-6,TRBJ2-7,few,NA,TGTGCCAGCAGTTTAATTGAAAGCTCCTACGAGCAGTACTTC,CASSLIESSYEQYF
TRBV5-5,TRBJ1-1,few,NA,TGTGCCAGCAGCTTGGAAGACAGGAACACTGAAGCTTTCTTT,CASSLEDRNTEAFF
TRBV20-1,TRBJ2-1,NA,TRBD2,TGCAGTGCTGGGACTAGCGGCTACAATGAGCAGTTCTTC,CSAGTSGYNEQFF
TRBV27,TRBJ2-1,few,NA,TGTGCCAGCAGTTTATCGGGGCGCTGGAAGCAGTTCTTC,CASSLSGRWKQFF
TRBV12-5,TRBJ2-5,NA,TRBD1,TGTGCTAGTGGTTTGAGGCAGGGGGTCGAGACCCAGTACTTC,CASGLRQGVETQYF
TRBV6-2/TRBV6-3,TRBJ1-1,few,NA,TGTGCCAGCAGTTTGGGCCTCGCCACTGAAGCTTTCTTT,CASSLGLATEAFF
TRBV7-9,TRBJ2-3,many,TRBD1,TGTGCCAGCAGCTTAGACAGGGGGCGCAAAGATACGCAGTATTTT,CASSLDRGRKDTQYF
TRBV6-1,TRBJ1-1,NA,NA,TGTGCCAGCAGTGAAGGGGTGAACACTGAAGCTTTCTTT,CASSEGVNTEAFF